Below, 5 T cell receptor beta chains from the same sample are listed, as sequenced in a study of identical twins. TCRdb re-called the 5' RACE reads with MiXCR, one entry per CDR3 protein. Of roughly 250,000 distinct CDR3 sequences listed, roughly an eighth are singletons. Sequences were obtained from memory (CD45RO+) T cells sorted from blood. These receptors were taken from a woman aged 18-30 years in good health.

In its sample, this clonotype was seen many times. This rearrangement joins TRBV6-1 to TRBJ2-7; TRBD2 matches at 12 bases. CDR1 and CDR2 (germline): MNHNS, SASEGT. J lost 7 bases, V lost 7 bases, and 8 bases had no gene match. The CDR3 contains 14 residues. Here the CDR3 DNA reads TGTGCCAGCATCCCTAGCGGGAGGGCTAGGGAGCAGTACTTC. This encodes CASIPSGRAREQYF.

Notes on this clonotype: One end of the junction varies from germline; a read error may be responsible. The V and J genes are TRBV3-1 and TRBJ2-3, with 12 bases lining up with TRBD2. Germline CDR1 reads LGHDT; CDR2 reads YNNKEL (reference sequence). The CDR3 runs to 16 residues. In nucleotides, the CDR3 is TGTGCCTGCAGCCAAGCTAGCGGGGGGGCCATGGATACGCAGTATTTT. It yields the protein CACSQASGGAMDTQYF.

The chain recombines TRBV20-1 with TRBJ2-1; D gene unclear. The CDR3 runs 13 residues. Germline V CDR1 and CDR2: DFQATT, SNEGSKA (reference sequence). The germline V and J ends were trimmed by 6 bases and 7 bases, with 16 bases remaining between them. In DNA form, the CDR3 reads TGCAGTGCGCGGACCCGCGTATGGAATGAGCAGTTCTTC. Protein sequence: CSARTRVWNEQFF.

The chain combines TRBV7-2 with TRBJ1-3; D gene unclear. This CDR3 contains 13 residues. V was cut by 5 bases and J by 2 bases, with 7 bases left in between. The germline CDR1 and CDR2 sequences are SGHTA and FQGNSA. The CDR3: CASSTIPGNTIYF. CDR3 nucleotide sequence: TGTGCCAGCAGCACCATTCCTGGAAACACCATATATTTT. The full variable domain, rest sourced from reference TRBV7-2 and TRBJ1-3, is GAGVSQSPSNKVTEKGKDVELRCDPISGHTALYWYRQSLGQGLEFLIYFQGNSAPDKSGLPSDRFSAERTGGSVSTLTIQRTQQEDSAVYLCASSTIPGNTIYFGEGSWLTVV.

This chain links TRBV6-5 with TRBJ2-7; TRBD2 matches at 15 bases. Germline V gives CDR1 MNHEY, CDR2 SVGAGI. The CDR3 is made up of 19 amino acids. V lost 0 bases, J lost 0 bases, and 6 bases stayed unmatched. CDR3 protein: CASSYSGLAGGPGSYEQYF. Written as DNA, the CDR3 is TGTGCCAGCAGTTACTCCGGACTAGCGGGAGGGCCCGGCTCCTACGAGCAGTACTTC.